The 6 T cell receptor beta chains listed next were all sequenced from one sample in a study of blood T cell repertoires in COVID-19. Sequenced by immunoSEQ multiplex PCR; TCRdb stores in-frame clones only, minus some. The table shows more than 250,000 clones, with roughly 83% occurring only once. The sequenced sample was peripheral blood. All receptors derive from a woman aged 45-59 years with acute or convalescent COVID-19.

The chain employs TRBV9 and TRBJ2-7; the D gene is possibly TRBD2 (5 bases). Germline assignment: CDR1 SGDLS and CDR2 YYNGEE. The CDR3 runs 15 residues. V dropped 0 bases and J dropped 4 bases, with 14 bases sitting between them. In nucleotides, the CDR3 is TGTGCCAGCAGCGTAGCCCCGGCGGGCGCTTACGAGCAGTACTTC. Translated: CASSVAPAGAYEQYF.

CDR3 nucleotide sequence: TGTGCCAGCAGCGTAGACAGGGGCGCTAACGAGCAGTACTTC. It is translated as CASSVDRGANEQYF. The rearrangement joins TRBV9 to TRBJ2-7; 7 nucleotides agree with TRBD1. Germline V CDR1 and CDR2: SGDLS, YYNGEE. After removal of 0 bases from V and 5 bases from J, the junction contained 5 bases not matched to a gene. This CDR3 has 14 amino acids.

The chain carries TRBV28 and TRBJ1-2, with TRBD1 matching over 11 bases. The germline gives CDR1 MDHEN, CDR2 SYDVKM. V shed 4 bases, J shed 1 base, and the junction held 5 bases outside the gene matches. The length of the CDR3 is 16 residues. CDR3 protein: CASSYPGTGGNYGYTF. In DNA form, the CDR3 reads TGTGCCAGCAGTTATCCCGGGACAGGGGGTAACTATGGCTACACCTTC.

V usage is TRBV27 and J usage is TRBJ1-5; D is unresolved. Germline V gives CDR1 MNHEY, CDR2 SMNVEV (reference sequence). CDR3 length: 12 residues. With 5 bases removed from V and 3 bases from J, the gap between germline ends came to 5 bases. CDR3 sequence reads: CASSDTNQPQHF. The CDR3 nucleotides are TGTGCCAGCAGTGACACCAATCAGCCCCAGCATTTT.

The V and J genes are TRBV7-9 and TRBJ2-3; D gene uncertain. Between the trimmed V and J ends, which lost 1 base and 6 bases, there was a span of 11 bases. The CDR3 has 14 residues. In germline, CDR1 is SEHNR, CDR2 FQNEAQ (reference sequence). The CDR3 DNA reads as TGTGCCAGCAGCTTAGGCGGTACCTCGGATACGCAGTATTTT. It yields the protein CASSLGGTSDTQYF.

V and J are TRBV6-5 and TRBJ2-7, with TRBD2 identical over 7 bases. J lost 3 bases, V lost 0 bases, and 8 bases had no gene match. This CDR3 contains 16 residues. CDR1 and CDR2 (germline): MNHEY, SVGAGI. The CDR3 loop reads CASSYSYEGGVYEQYF. DNA of the CDR3: TGTGCCAGCAGTTACTCCTATGAGGGAGGGGTCTACGAGCAGTACTTC.